Below are 19 T cell receptor beta chains sequenced from a single sample in a study of T cell responses to AZD1222 COVID-19 vaccine. The repertoire was sequenced with immunoSEQ multiplex PCR; TCRdb's copy has only in-frame clones and lacks some. The repertoire includes around 100,000 clones, 85% to 90% of them detected once, and approximately 7% sits in the top ten. Sequenced material: peripheral blood, taken on day 0 of AZD1222 vaccination. The source is an adult in good health.

By share of the sample, this clone is medium-sized. This chain connects TRBV4-1 to TRBJ2-3; 11 positions agree with TRBD2. V shed 3 bases and J 5 bases; nucleotides not matched to a gene: 19. The CDR3 loop spans 20 amino acids. CDR1 and CDR2 (germline): MGHRA, YSYEKL. CDR3 protein: CASSQGQGNKLAGVGDTQYF. The DNA for the CDR3 is TGCGCCAGCAGCCAGGGACAGGGCAATAAACTAGCGGGAGTCGGAGATACGCAGTATTTT.

V usage is TRBV6-2 or TRBV6-3 and J usage is TRBJ1-6; TRBD1 is a possible D gene (6 bases). The CDR3 consists of 17 residues. Germline CDR1 MNHEY, CDR2 SVGEGT. V was pared by 4 bases and J by 8 bases, with 21 bases between. The DNA for the CDR3 is TGTGCCAGCAGTTCCCCGGCCGTCTACAGGGATGATTCACCCCTCCACTTT. This sequence encodes CASSSPAVYRDDSPLHF.

The V gene is TRBV7-9, the J gene TRBJ2-7; D gene ambiguous. The CDR3 has 12 amino acids. CDR1 and CDR2 from the germline V gene are SEHNR and FQNEAQ (reference sequence). Trimming pared 1 base from V and 5 bases from J, leaving 6 bases between. The CDR3 DNA follows: TGTGCCAGCAGCTTAGTTGGGAACGAGCAGTACTTC. Its protein is CASSLVGNEQYF.

This clone was seen only once. The CDR3 protein is CASSSDRKGHQPQHF. The CDR3 region has the DNA TGTGCCAGCAGTTCCGACAGGAAGGGGCATCAGCCCCAGCATTTT. V is TRBV28 and J is TRBJ1-5, with a possible D match to TRBD1 (6 bases). Trimming took 4 bases from V and 5 from J, leaving 15 bases between them. The CDR3 covers 15 residues. Germline assignment: CDR1 MDHEN and CDR2 SYDVKM. Full variable domain (rest looked up from reference TRBV28 and TRBJ1-5): DVKVTQSSRYLVKRTGEKVFLECVQDMDHENMFWYRQDPGLGLRLIYFSYDVKMKEKGDIPEGYSVSREKKERFSLILESASTNQTSMYLCASSSDRKGHQPQHFGDGTRLSIL.

The table lists this clone with a count of one. The gene calls are TRBV7-9 and TRBJ2-1, with 9 bases fitting TRBD1. This CDR3 is built from 15 residues. Germline CDR1 reads SEHNR; CDR2 reads FQNEAQ (reference sequence). V lost 3 bases to trimming and J lost 1 base; unmatched junction nucleotides: 1. The CDR3 bases are TGTGCCAGCAGCTTGACAGGGGGGTCCTACAATGAGCAGTTCTTC. Translation gives CASSLTGGSYNEQFF.

The chain joins TRBV10-3 to TRBJ1-2, with 8 bases fitting TRBD1. Germline trimming cut 4 bases from V and 4 bases from J; bases unmatched to any gene: 8. The CDR3 is 15 residues long. Looked up from germline, CDR1 is ENHRY and CDR2 is SYGVKD. CDR3 protein: CAISVRGQGRYGYTF. The CDR3, as DNA: TGTGCCATCAGTGTAAGAGGACAGGGACGCTATGGCTACACCTTC.

The rearrangement links TRBV30 to TRBJ2-7; D might be TRBD2 (5 bases). This CDR3 has 11 amino acids. Germline-derived CDR1 and CDR2 are GTSNPN and SVGIG (reference sequence). V lost 1 base, J lost 7 bases, and 8 bases lay in between. CDR3 DNA: TGTGCCTGGAGTGCCTGGGAGGAGCAGTACTTC. It yields the protein CAWSAWEEQYF.

This chain connects TRBV28 to TRBJ2-1, with 7 nucleotides matching TRBD2. V was pared by 3 bases and J by 0 bases, with 2 bases of the junction left unmatched. This CDR3 contains 15 residues. The germline V gene encodes CDR1 MDHEN and CDR2 SYDVKM. CDR3 in DNA: TGTGCCAGCAGTTTGAGGACTAGCTCCTACAATGAGCAGTTCTTC. Protein product: CASSLRTSSYNEQFF.

About this clone: At one end, the junction sequence differs from germline, possibly due to a read error. CDR3 nucleotide sequence: TGTGCCAGCGTATACAGGGTGAAGACTGAAGCTTTCTTT. This translates into CASVYRVKTEAFF. This sequence joins TRBV2 and TRBJ1-1; D is perhaps TRBD1 (6 bases). CDR1 is SNHLY, CDR2 FYNNEI, per germline. The CDR3 is 13 amino acids. Complete variable domain (other parts from reference TRBV2 and TRBJ1-1): EPEVTQTPSHQVTQMGQEVILRCVPISNHLYFYWYRQILGQKVEFLVSFYNNEISEKSEIFDDQFSVERPDGSNFTLKIRSTKLEDSAMYFCASVYRVKTEAFFGQGTRLTVV.

The chain has TRBV6-6 and TRBJ1-1; D unresolved. Per germline, CDR1 MNHNY and CDR2 SVGAGI (reference sequence). V lost 0 bases, J lost 0 bases, and 8 bases lay in between. There are 15 residues in the CDR3. CDR3 residues: CASSYSGRLNTEAFF. The CDR3 DNA sequence: TGTGCCAGCAGTTACTCGGGCCGATTGAACACTGAAGCTTTCTTT.

The rearrangement links TRBV9 to TRBJ2-5, with 9 nucleotides matching TRBD2. In germline, CDR1 is SGDLS, CDR2 YYNGEE. The CDR3 is 17 amino acids. After removal of 4 bases from V and 5 bases from J, the junction contained 15 bases not matched to a gene. CDR3 amino acids: CASSSRPRLAGMETQYF. In DNA form, the CDR3 reads TGTGCCAGCAGCTCCCGGCCGCGGCTAGCGGGGATGGAGACCCAGTACTTC.

The chain carries TRBV3-1 (or the pseudogene TRBV3-2) and TRBJ2-2; D gene unclear. This CDR3 is 13 amino acids long. Germline CDR1 LGHDT, CDR2 YNNKEL (reference sequence). V was shortened by 2 bases and J by 7 bases, with 8 bases between the two germline ends. In DNA form, the CDR3 reads TGTGCCAGCAGCCAAACGGTAGGCGGGGAGCTGTTTTTT. It specifies CASSQTVGGELFF.

The chain joins TRBV5-5 to TRBJ1-2; no definite D call. V dropped 0 bases and J dropped 0 bases, with 15 bases sitting between them. The CDR3 runs to 17 residues. Germline values: CDR1 SGHKS, CDR2 YYEKEE (reference sequence). CDR3 coding DNA: TGTGCCAGCAGCTTGGAACCGGGAGGGAACACTAACTATGGCTACACCTTC. Amino acids: CASSLEPGGNTNYGYTF.

This chain links TRBV28 with TRBJ1-2; D is possibly TRBD1 (5 bases). Germline-derived CDR1 and CDR2 are MDHEN and SYDVKM. This CDR3 region has 13 residues. The germline V and J ends were trimmed by 6 bases and 3 bases, with 11 bases remaining between them. The DNA for the CDR3 is TGTGCCAGCAGGAGGGGAGACGACTATGGCTACACCTTC. Protein sequence: CASRRGDDYGYTF.

This chain uses TRBV5-1 with TRBJ1-1; D gene ambiguous. Germline CDR1 SGHRS, CDR2 YFSETQ. V lost 0 bases and J lost 4, with 13 bases in between. The length of the CDR3 is 15 residues. The CDR3 nucleotides are TGCGCCAGCAGCTTGGCCCCGGCGTCGGGCACTGAAGCTTTCTTT. Translation: CASSLAPASGTEAFF.

V gene TRBV4-2 combines with J gene TRBJ1-4; D is uncertain. CDR3 length: 18 residues. Trimming stripped 1 base from V and 0 bases from J, with 15 bases between. Looked up from germline, CDR1 is LGHNA and CDR2 is YNFKEQ. CDR3 protein: CASSQVIDPSATNEKLFF. The CDR3 nucleotides are TGTGCCAGCAGCCAAGTTATAGACCCGAGCGCAACTAATGAAAAACTGTTTTTT.

The V and J genes are TRBV27 and TRBJ2-5; D may be TRBD1 or TRBD2 (5 bases each). CDR1 is MNHEY and CDR2 is SMNVEV in the germline V gene (reference sequence). The length of the CDR3 is 13 residues. The V end was cut by 4 bases, the J end by 3 bases, with 9 bases between. CDR3 protein: CASSYGAEETQYF. CDR3 nucleotides: TGTGCCAGCAGTTACGGGGCGGAAGAGACCCAGTACTTC.

V gene TRBV4-3 combines with J gene TRBJ1-5; possible D gene TRBD1, 6 bases. Germline assignment: CDR1 LGHNA and CDR2 YSLEER. The germline V and J ends were trimmed by 3 bases and 2 bases, with 11 bases remaining between them. The length of the CDR3 is 15 residues. CDR3 sequence (DNA): TGCGCCAGCAGCCAGTCAGGGGTCGGCAATCAGCCCCAGCATTTT. This sequence encodes CASSQSGVGNQPQHF.

CDR3 sequence reads: CASSTNPADTQYF. Written as DNA, the CDR3 is TGCGCCAGCAGCACTAACCCCGCAGATACGCAGTATTTT. The rearrangement joins TRBV5-1 to TRBJ2-3; D not resolved. Germline V lookup: CDR1 SGHRS, CDR2 YFSETQ. The V gene lost 4 bases and the J gene lost 4 bases, with 10 bases spanning the gap. The CDR3 covers 13 residues.